The 15 T cell receptor beta chains below come from one sample, sequenced in a study of T cell repertoires in cytomegalovirus infection. Their antigens are not known. TCRdb passed the reads through MiXCR, listing each CDR3 protein once. The data contain some 99,000 distinct CDR3 sequences, about 30% of them seen just once; the ten biggest clones take up about 81%. This specimen was CD8+ T cells from cultured PBMCs, taken from culture after CMV antigen stimulation. The receptors shown here come from a human donor in good health (CMV status not recorded). Some clones in this sample may be carry-over from other donors' samples.

J is TRBJ1-2 and V is TRBV4-1; D is possibly TRBD1 (5 bases). Looked up from germline, CDR1 is MGHRA and CDR2 is YSYEKL. The CDR3 loop spans 14 amino acids. V was trimmed by 0 bases and J by 4 bases, leaving 9 bases between them. The CDR3 nucleotides read TGCGCCAGCAGCCAAGAGGGGCAGGGCTATGGCTACACCTTC. This translates into CASSQEGQGYGYTF.

The chain joins TRBV5-1 to TRBJ1-2, with D perhaps matching TRBD1 (5 bases). The CDR3 runs 15 residues. Germline-derived CDR1 and CDR2 are SGHRS and YFSETQ. V dropped 7 bases and J dropped 5 bases, with 21 bases sitting between them. CDR3 DNA sequence: TGCGCCAGCGACGTTACCGGGACGAGTGATTATGGCTACACCTTC. Its translation is CASDVTGTSDYGYTF.

This clonotype has just a few counts. This rearrangement joins TRBV6-5 to TRBJ2-5, with 9 bases identical to TRBD1. Looked up from germline, CDR1 is MNHEY and CDR2 is SVGAGI. The CDR3 is 13 amino acids. V was pared by 6 bases and J by 4 bases, with 3 bases of the junction left unmatched. The CDR3: CASSPGQGETQYF. CDR3 sequence (DNA): TGTGCCAGCAGCCCGGGACAGGGAGAGACCCAGTACTTC.

This sequence joins TRBV20-1 and TRBJ2-7; D remains unclear. Per the germline V gene, CDR1 is DFQATT and CDR2 is SNEGSKA (reference sequence). Trimming removed 0 bases at V and 3 bases at J, with 12 bases between. The CDR3 runs 14 residues. The CDR3 loop reads CSARDRAGGYEQYF. CDR3 in DNA: TGCAGTGCTAGAGATCGCGCAGGTGGCTACGAGCAGTACTTC.

The sample holds a few counts of this clonotype. The chain's CDR3 is CASSPRQGVTGELFF. Here the CDR3 DNA reads TGTGCCAGCAGTCCCAGACAGGGCGTCACCGGGGAGCTGTTTTTT. This rearrangement joins TRBV28 to TRBJ2-2; 7 positions agree with TRBD1. Trimming removed 5 bases from V and 4 bases from J; junction bases left unmatched: 7. The CDR3 has 15 amino acids. Germline values: CDR1 MDHEN, CDR2 SYDVKM. The full variable domain, its missing parts supplied by reference TRBV28 and TRBJ2-2, is DVKVTQSSRYLVKRTGEKVFLECVQDMDHENMFWYRQDPGLGLRLIYFSYDVKMKEKGDIPEGYSVSREKKERFSLILESASTNQTSMYLCASSPRQGVTGELFFGEGSRLTVL.

V usage is TRBV4-1 and J usage is TRBJ2-1; unclear D gene. The CDR3 sequence is 16 residues long. The V gene lost 1 base and the J gene lost 7 bases, with 17 bases spanning the gap. From germline, CDR1 is MGHRA and CDR2 YSYEKL. Written as DNA, the CDR3 is TGCGCCAGCAGCCAAGGTGTGTCCCCCCAATGGAATGAGCAGTTCTTC. This translates into CASSQGVSPQWNEQFF.

The rearrangement links TRBV6-5 to TRBJ1-5; 8 nucleotides line up with TRBD1. Germline V gene data show CDR1 as MNHEY and CDR2 as SVGAGI. CDR3 length equals 14 residues. The J segment lost 7 bases and the V segment lost 6 bases, leaving 8 bases of the junction unmatched. This CDR3 reads CASSLTGGNQPQHF. The CDR3 nucleotides read TGTGCCAGCAGCCTTACAGGGGGTAACCAGCCCCAGCATTTT.

This chain joins TRBV7-7 and TRBJ2-3, with no clear D. Per the germline V gene, CDR1 is SSHAT and CDR2 is FNYEAQ (reference sequence). The CDR3 is 13 amino acids. The V end was cut by 1 base, the J end by 2 bases, with 4 bases between. The CDR3 loop reads CASSLEPTDTQYF. The CDR3 nucleotides read TGTGCCAGCAGCTTAGAACCCACAGATACGCAGTATTTT.

This chain uses TRBV7-9 with TRBJ2-2; D is possibly TRBD1 or TRBD2 (6 bases each). The CDR3 is 12 amino acids. Germline CDR1 and CDR2: SEHNR and FQNEAQ (reference sequence). CDR3 sequence reads: CAGGFPTGELFF. CDR3 in DNA: TGTGCAGGGGGGTTCCCCACCGGGGAGCTGTTTTTT.

The chain links TRBV19 to TRBJ1-5; D not resolved. From germline, CDR1 is LNHDA and CDR2 SQIVND (reference sequence). Trimming cost V 7 bases and J 2 bases, with 12 bases left between them. CDR3 size: 14 residues. The CDR3 sequence: CASTPLYGNQPQHF. CDR3 bases: TGTGCCAGTACCCCCCTATATGGCAATCAGCCCCAGCATTTT.

The chain has TRBV9 and TRBJ2-7; D is undetermined. Trimming took 0 bases from V and 2 from J, leaving 12 bases between them. Germline-derived CDR1 and CDR2 are SGDLS and YYNGEE. CDR3 length: 15 amino acids. The CDR3 DNA reads TGTGCCAGCAGCGTAGGGGAAGGGAAGACCTACGAGCAGTACTTC. Translating it yields CASSVGEGKTYEQYF.

In its sample, this clonotype was seen a few times. This sequence joins TRBV10-3 and TRBJ2-1; TRBD2 is a possible D gene (6 bases). V lost 4 bases and J lost 4, with 8 bases in between. CDR3 size: 13 residues. The germline CDR1 and CDR2 sequences are ENHRY and SYGVKD. CDR3 residues: CAISGGVYNEQFF. As DNA, the CDR3 is TGTGCCATCAGTGGGGGGGTGTACAATGAGCAGTTCTTC.

The genes are TRBV7-2 and TRBJ2-3, with 14 bases matching TRBD2. The germline V gene encodes CDR1 SGHTA and CDR2 FQGNSA. The length of the CDR3 is 18 residues. V lost 3 bases and J lost 5; bases outside the gene matches: 10. The CDR3 protein is CASSFRGGLAGGRDTQYF. The DNA for the CDR3 is TGTGCCAGCAGCTTTCGAGGAGGACTAGCGGGGGGACGAGATACGCAGTATTTT.

The chain joins TRBV4-1 to TRBJ1-6; 7 bases fit TRBD1. This CDR3 region has 16 residues. Trimming removed 3 bases from V and 12 bases from J; junction bases left unmatched: 14. CDR1 is MGHRA and CDR2 is YSYEKL in the germline V gene. CDR3 in DNA: TGCGCCAGCAGCCACCCCGCTACTGGACAGGCTCTACCCCTCCACTTT. As protein: CASSHPATGQALPLHF.

The V gene is TRBV28, the J gene TRBJ2-7; D could derive from TRBD1 or TRBD2 (5 bases each). V was cut by 3 bases and J by 0 bases, with 12 bases left in between. The CDR3 totals 15 residues. CDR1 is MDHEN, CDR2 SYDVKM, per germline. As DNA, the CDR3 is TGTGCCAGCAGTTTCCGGGACGAGTACTCCTACGAGCAGTACTTC. Amino acid sequence: CASSFRDEYSYEQYF.